One and the same sample provided the 20 T cell receptor beta chains below, sequenced in a study of monozygotic twins with inflammatory bowel disease. Reanalyzing the 5' RACE reads, TCRdb keeps one entry per CDR3 protein, without DNA. This listing includes 150,000 to 200,000 distinct CDR3 sequences. The sample comprised blood. The receptors shown here come from a human donor with ulcerative colitis or Crohn's disease, or a healthy co-twin of an affected twin (not recorded which).

CDR3 residues: CASSLSSRDNYGYTF. The chain combines TRBV27 with TRBJ1-2; with no DNA, the TCRdb D assignment of TRBD1 cannot be verified. The CDR3 is made up of 15 amino acids. Germline assignment: CDR1 MNHEY and CDR2 SMNVEV (reference sequence).

J is TRBJ2-7 and V is TRBV27; TCRdb's D call of TRBD2 is untestable without DNA. The CDR3 contains 16 residues. Germline V lookup: CDR1 MNHEY, CDR2 SMNVEV (reference sequence). The CDR3 region is CASSPLRTSVPYEQYF.

The chain joins TRBV12-5 to TRBJ2-3; the TRBD1 assignment by TCRdb is unverifiable without DNA. This CDR3 has 13 residues. Germline CDR1 and CDR2: LGHNT and FRNRAP. The CDR3 sequence: CASGLGPGRTQYF.

This chain connects TRBV20-1 to TRBJ2-2; there is no DNA to check the TCRdb D call of TRBD1. The germline V gene encodes CDR1 DFQATT and CDR2 SNEGSKA (reference sequence). This CDR3 contains 13 residues. CDR3 in amino acids: CNCPDPNTGELFF.

V gene TRBV6-4 combines with J gene TRBJ1-4; TCRdb's assignment of TRBD1 cannot be checked, as there is no DNA. This CDR3 region has 17 residues. Germline CDR1 is MRHNA and CDR2 is SNTAGT. The chain's CDR3 is CASSVGQNQPTNEKLFF.

The chain is built from TRBV5-4 and TRBJ1-1. The germline V gene has CDR1 SGHNT and CDR2 YYREEE (reference sequence). CDR3 length equals 13 residues. The CDR3 loop is CASSFRVNTEAFF. The variable domain in full, completed from reference TRBV5-4 and TRBJ1-1, reads ETGVTQSPTHLIKTRGQQVTLRCSSQSGHNTVSWYQQALGQGPQFIFQYYREEENGRGNFPPRFSGLQFPNYSSELNVNALELDDSALYLCASSFRVNTEAFFGQGTRLTVV.

The V call is TRBV20-1, the J call TRBJ2-1; checking the TCRdb D call of TRBD1 is not possible without DNA. Germline-derived CDR1 and CDR2 are DFQATT and SNEGSKA (reference sequence). The length of the CDR3 is 12 residues. CDR3 amino acids: CSGRTMDNEQFF.

This chain joins TRBV6-1 and TRBJ2-7; the D gene TCRdb calls, TRBD2, cannot be checked with no DNA. The CDR3 totals 14 residues. The germline V gene encodes CDR1 MNHNS and CDR2 SASEGT. CDR3 in amino acids: CASASSGLLYEQYF.

The chain combines TRBV3-1 with TRBJ2-7. This CDR3 is 12 amino acids long. Germline V CDR1 and CDR2: LGHDT, YNNKEL (reference sequence). CDR3 in amino acids: CASSQDQRQQYF.

This chain links TRBV5-1 with TRBJ1-1. The CDR3 covers 14 residues. Germline V CDR1 and CDR2: SGHRS, YFSETQ. This chain's CDR3 is CASSLGGSSTEAFF.

CDR3 residues: CASSLQGGGTGELFF. The chain has TRBV6-1 and TRBJ2-2; the D call from TCRdb, TRBD2, cannot be confirmed without DNA. From germline, CDR1 is MNHNS and CDR2 SASEGT. The CDR3 sequence is 15 residues long.

This chain uses TRBV6-5 with TRBJ2-1. This CDR3 is 13 amino acids long. Looked up from germline, CDR1 is MNHEY and CDR2 is SVGAGI. The CDR3 loop reads CASSYRPDNEQFF.

This chain links TRBV6-1 with TRBJ2-1. This CDR3 has 15 amino acids. Germline V gives CDR1 MNHNS, CDR2 SASEGT. CDR3 region: CASSLAAIKDNEQFF.

The chain joins TRBV20-1 to TRBJ1-5; TCRdb returns TRBD1, unconfirmable since there is no DNA. The CDR3 spans 13 residues. Per germline, CDR1 DFQATT and CDR2 SNEGSKA (reference sequence). CDR3 amino acids: CSAEGSGNQPQHF.

The chain links TRBV20-1 to TRBJ1-2; TCRdb proposes TRBD1, but this gene call is untestable without DNA. From germline, CDR1 is DFQATT and CDR2 SNEGSKA (reference sequence). CDR3 length equals 13 residues. CDR3 loop: CRIGTGGLDGYTF.

The chain couples TRBV25-1 to TRBJ2-1; with no DNA, the TCRdb D assignment of TRBD1 cannot be verified. The CDR3 is made up of 13 amino acids. Germline values: CDR1 MGHDK, CDR2 SYGVNS. CDR3 residues: CASSPVTYNEQFF.

The rearrangement links TRBV12-3 or TRBV12-4 to TRBJ1-3; TCRdb designates TRBD1, a call that cannot be tested without DNA. This CDR3 is 19 amino acids long. CDR3 sequence reads: CASSAPGIDDALSGNTIYF.

V is TRBV20-1 and J is TRBJ2-3. CDR1 and CDR2 (germline): DFQATT, SNEGSKA (reference sequence). The CDR3 is 11 residues long. CDR3 residues: CSARDVGTQYF.

V gene TRBV5-1 combines with J gene TRBJ1-6; TCRdb's D call, TRBD1, is unchecked because there is no DNA. The CDR3 is 15 amino acids. CDR1 SGHRS and CDR2 YFSETQ come from the germline V gene. Here the CDR3 reads CASSSDSTYNSPLHF.

This sequence joins TRBV7-2 and TRBJ1-4; TCRdb names TRBD1, which stays unverified in the absence of DNA. Per the germline V gene, CDR1 is SGHTA and CDR2 is FQGNSA. CDR3 size: 14 residues. This CDR3 reads CASSFRDRDEKLFF.